This entry is about one T cell receptor (beta chain). This sample stems from a study of blood T cell repertoires in COVID-19. Method: immunoSEQ multiplex PCR; TCRdb's copy keeps in-frame clones and lacks some. The data contain 90,000 to 100,000 clones, roughly four fifths of them seen just once; the ten biggest clones take up 4.1%. CDR1 is GTSNPN and CDR2 is SVGIG in the germline V gene (reference sequence). V was shortened by 2 bases and J by 3 bases, with 14 bases between the two germline ends. This CDR3 is built from 15 residues. The clonotype was recovered from a man in his 60s with acute or convalescent COVID-19. Sequencing was done on a sample of peripheral blood. The chain links TRBV30 to TRBJ1-3; TRBD1 might be the D (6 bases). The CDR3 loop is CAWSLTGSFGNTIYF. CDR3 DNA: TGTGCCTGGAGTCTTACAGGGTCCTTTGGAAACACCATATATTTT.